This T cell receptor (beta chain) was observed in a study of blood T cell repertoires in COVID-19. For the study at large: Collection of acute and convalescent COVID-19 samples took place in the United States, Italy and Spain.

TCRdb's table, derived via immunoSEQ multiplex PCR, lists solely in-frame clones and lacks some. The profile covers around 70,000 clones, with around 80% appearing a single time and 8.5% to 10% taken by the ten largest. The V end lost 3 bases, the J end lost 2 bases, and 8 bases lay between the germline ends. The CDR3 consists of 14 residues. Germline CDR1 is MDHEN and CDR2 is SYDVKM. This receptor was obtained from a human donor in a cohort sampled during active COVID-19. The sample taken for sequencing was peripheral blood. The J gene is TRBJ1-5, the V gene TRBV28; D is undetermined. CDR3 in amino acids: CASSFPEGNQPQHF. In DNA form, the CDR3 reads TGTGCCAGCAGTTTTCCGGAGGGCAATCAGCCCCAGCATTTT.